This T cell receptor beta chain was identified during a study of cytomegalovirus exposure and HLA in healthy donors. Study-level results: A later analysis revealed that TCR association rates differed between HLA loci, peaking at DRB1 and bottoming out at HLA-C.

CDR3 size: 15 residues. The V and J ends lost 4 bases and 2 bases, in that order; junction bases with no gene match: 6. Germline V gene lookup returns CDR1 MDHEN and CDR2 SYDVKM. PCR used 60 Vbeta primers and 13 Jbeta primers. The table came from immunoSEQ multiplex PCR; TCRdb's copy has only in-frame clones and leaves some out. The table for this sample gives about 120,000 clones. Points on this clone: The antigen is undetermined.

V usage is TRBV28 and J usage is TRBJ2-7; 9 positions match TRBD1. The source of this sequence is a man in his late teens or twenties in good health and CMV-seronegative. The sequenced sample was PBMCs. The CDR3 region is CASSSPGQGTYEQYF. DNA of the CDR3: TGTGCCAGCAGTTCACCGGGACAGGGAACCTACGAGCAGTACTTC.